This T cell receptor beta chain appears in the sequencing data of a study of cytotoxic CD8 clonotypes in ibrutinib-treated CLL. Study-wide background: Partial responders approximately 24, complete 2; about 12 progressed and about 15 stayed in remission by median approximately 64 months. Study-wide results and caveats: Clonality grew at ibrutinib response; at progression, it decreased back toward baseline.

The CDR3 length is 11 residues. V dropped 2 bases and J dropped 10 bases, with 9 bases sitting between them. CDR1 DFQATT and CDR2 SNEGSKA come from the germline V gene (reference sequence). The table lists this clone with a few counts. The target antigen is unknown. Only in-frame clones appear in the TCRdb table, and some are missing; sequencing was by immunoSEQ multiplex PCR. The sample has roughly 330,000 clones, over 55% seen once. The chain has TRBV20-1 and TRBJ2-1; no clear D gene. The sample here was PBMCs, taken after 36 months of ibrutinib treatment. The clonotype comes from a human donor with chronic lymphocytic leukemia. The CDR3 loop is CSARPGVEQFF. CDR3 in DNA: TGCAGTGCTAGACCCGGAGTAGAGCAGTTCTTC.